This passage covers 25 T cell receptor beta chains from one sample sequenced in a study of blood T cell repertoires in COVID-19. TCRdb keeps only in-frame clones here, not all; method: immunoSEQ multiplex PCR. Here the sample spans 70,000 to 90,000 clones, roughly 80% being singletons. The specimen was peripheral blood. The receptors were gathered from a human donor in a cohort sampled during active COVID-19.

The rearrangement links TRBV2 to TRBJ1-5; 7 nucleotides match TRBD1. The CDR3 is made up of 13 amino acids. Per the germline V gene, CDR1 is SNHLY and CDR2 is FYNNEI. Unmatched junction bases numbered 6, after V lost 6 bases and J lost 7 bases. CDR3 protein: CASRDRATQPQHF. CDR3 in DNA: TGTGCCAGCAGAGACAGGGCAACCCAGCCCCAGCATTTT.

This clone was counted a few times. The chain joins TRBV5-5 to TRBJ2-7; D remains unclear. Trimming left V 5 bases short and J 3 bases short, with 6 bases between. The CDR3 sequence is 11 residues long. CDR1 and CDR2 (germline): SGHKS, YYEKEE (reference sequence). CDR3 coding DNA: TGTGCCAGCAGTTTAAACTACGAGCAGTACTTC. This gives the protein CASSLNYEQYF.

This chain joins TRBV6-5 and TRBJ2-2; a weak D match, TRBD1 (6 bases). V was shortened by 0 bases and J by 7 bases, with 12 bases between the two germline ends. CDR1 and CDR2 from the germline V gene are MNHEY and SVGAGI. The CDR3 has 15 residues. Here the CDR3 reads CASSYSTQGVGELFF. The CDR3 DNA follows: TGTGCCAGCAGTTACTCTACACAGGGAGTCGGGGAGCTGTTTTTT.

A remark on this clone: Distinct nucleotide sequences in the sample also encode this CDR3. The J gene is TRBJ2-1, the V gene TRBV5-1, with 8 bases matching TRBD1. This CDR3 contains 14 residues. Per germline, CDR1 SGHRS and CDR2 YFSETQ. V gave up 0 bases and J gave up 7 bases; unmatched junction bases: 3. CDR3 DNA: TGCGCCAGCAGCTTGGGTCAGGGGGCGAATGAGCAGTTCTTC. Its protein is CASSLGQGANEQFF. The variable domain in full, completed from reference TRBV5-1 and TRBJ2-1, reads KAGVTQTPRYLIKTRGQQVTLSCSPISGHRSVSWYQQTPGQGLQFLFEYFSETQRNKGNFPGRFSGRQFSNSRSEMNVSTLELGDSALYLCASSLGQGANEQFFGPGTRLTVL.

J is TRBJ2-6 and V is TRBV5-6, with D unresolved. The germline V and J ends were trimmed by 4 bases and 0 bases, with 8 bases remaining between them. The CDR3 contains 15 residues. Looked up from germline, CDR1 is SGHDT and CDR2 is YYEEEE. The CDR3 DNA follows: TGTGCCAGCAGCCTAATTCGCTCTGGGGCCAACGTCCTGACTTTC. Its protein is CASSLIRSGANVLTF.

V gene TRBV6-2 or TRBV6-3 combines with J gene TRBJ1-5; possibly TRBD1 for D (5 bases). The CDR3 spans 15 residues. V was trimmed by 6 bases and J by 0 bases, leaving 12 bases between them. Looked up from germline, CDR1 is MNHEY and CDR2 is SVGEGT. The CDR3 loop is CASSQTASSNQPQHF. The CDR3 region has the DNA TGTGCCAGCAGCCAGACAGCGTCTAGCAATCAGCCCCAGCATTTT.

The V gene is TRBV11-2, the J gene TRBJ2-1, with 9 bases lining up with TRBD2. The CDR3 is 16 residues long. Germline V gene sequence: CDR1 SGHAT, CDR2 FQNNGV. V lost 1 base and J lost 5; bases outside the gene matches: 6. CDR3 sequence: CASSLGSGRRNNEQFF. CDR3 coding DNA: TGTGCCAGCAGCTTAGGCAGCGGGAGGCGTAACAATGAGCAGTTCTTC.

The chain links TRBV10-3 to TRBJ1-6; 8 nucleotides align to TRBD1. The CDR3 contains 12 residues. The germline V gene encodes CDR1 ENHRY and CDR2 SYGVKD. V gave up 3 bases and J gave up 16 bases; unmatched junction bases: 5. The CDR3 DNA is TGTGCCATCAGTGACCACAGGGGGGTTCTCCACTTT. Its protein is CAISDHRGVLHF.

The chain has TRBV27 and TRBJ2-7; possibly TRBD2 for D (6 bases). Trimming took 4 bases from V and 2 from J, leaving 12 bases between them. The germline CDR1 and CDR2 sequences are MNHEY and SMNVEV (reference sequence). The CDR3 sequence is 14 residues long. The CDR3 nucleotides read TGTGCCAGCAGTTGGGACTCCACGACCTACGAGCAGTACTTC. As protein: CASSWDSTTYEQYF.

This chain links TRBV28 with TRBJ2-3; D is uncertain. Germline CDR1 MDHEN, CDR2 SYDVKM. There are 11 residues in the CDR3. V dropped 8 bases and J dropped 3 bases, with 6 bases sitting between them. CDR3 sequence reads: CASRGTDTQYF. As DNA, the CDR3 is TGTGCCAGCCGCGGTACAGATACGCAGTATTTT.

This clone was seen more than once but under ten times. This chain joins TRBV5-1 and TRBJ2-2; D possibly corresponds to TRBD2 (5 bases). The V gene's germline CDR1 is SGHRS and CDR2 YFSETQ. V lost 0 bases and J 4 bases, leaving 13 bases between the germline ends. The CDR3 contains 16 residues. Written as DNA, the CDR3 is TGCGCCAGCAGCTTGGGCTTCGGGGAAGGCACCGGGGAGCTGTTTTTT. This encodes CASSLGFGEGTGELFF.

This chain joins TRBV28 and TRBJ1-5; D unresolved. Germline V CDR1 and CDR2: MDHEN, SYDVKM. This CDR3 region has 13 residues. The V end lost 6 bases, the J end lost 3 bases, and 9 bases lay between the germline ends. In DNA, the CDR3 is TGTGCCAGCAGCTCAAACACCAATCAGCCCCAGCATTTT. Encoded protein: CASSSNTNQPQHF.

CDR3 in DNA: TGTGCCAGTAGTACGACAACGAACACTGAAGCTTTCTTT. It translates to CASSTTTNTEAFF. This sequence joins TRBV19 and TRBJ1-1; D is uncertain. The CDR3 loop spans 13 amino acids. The ends were cut back, 4 bases at V and 1 base at J, with 7 bases in the middle. Germline V lookup: CDR1 LNHDA, CDR2 SQIVND (reference sequence).

The J gene is TRBJ1-1, the V gene TRBV27, with TRBD1 matching 7 bases. This CDR3 contains 15 residues. Germline assignment: CDR1 MNHEY and CDR2 SMNVEV (reference sequence). Trimming cost V 5 bases and J 0 bases; bases outside gene matches: 6. Here the CDR3 reads CASSPWDRMNTEAFF. The DNA for the CDR3 is TGTGCCAGCAGTCCCTGGGACAGAATGAACACTGAAGCTTTCTTT.

The chain carries TRBV28 and TRBJ2-1, with 11 bases that match TRBD2. V dropped 6 bases and J dropped 4; count of bases not matched to a gene: 5. The CDR3 is 15 residues long. Germline V gives CDR1 MDHEN, CDR2 SYDVKM. The CDR3 region is CASSVAGGDYNEQFF. CDR3 in DNA: TGTGCCAGCAGCGTAGCGGGAGGGGATTACAATGAGCAGTTCTTC.

CDR3 sequence reads: CASSFGGRNSPLHF. CDR3 coding DNA: TGTGCCAGCAGCTTCGGCGGTAGAAATTCACCCCTCCACTTT. The rearrangement joins TRBV7-2 to TRBJ1-6; D gene unclear. The CDR3 runs to 14 residues. V was pared by 3 bases and J by 7 bases, with 10 bases between. In germline, CDR1 is SGHTA, CDR2 FQGNSA.

The chain links TRBV10-2 to TRBJ1-2; possibly TRBD1 for D (5 bases). With 4 bases removed from V and 7 bases from J, the gap between germline ends came to 10 bases. Per the germline V gene, CDR1 is WSHSY and CDR2 is SAAADI. The CDR3 has 12 residues. CDR3 sequence: CASSGGGVGYTF. The CDR3 DNA reads TGCGCCAGCAGTGGGGGCGGGGTTGGCTACACCTTC.

J is TRBJ1-2 and V is TRBV5-4, with TRBD1 identical over 7 bases. The germline CDR1 and CDR2 sequences are SGHNT and YYREEE (reference sequence). The length of the CDR3 is 14 residues. V dropped 4 bases and J dropped 4; count of bases not matched to a gene: 7. The CDR3, as DNA: TGTGCCAGCAGCGTAAACAGGGGATCCTATGGCTACACCTTC. Amino acid sequence: CASSVNRGSYGYTF.

This clone was seen more than once but under ten times. The chain carries TRBV19 and TRBJ2-1; D is perhaps TRBD1 (6 bases). The CDR3 has 13 residues. Germline V gives CDR1 LNHDA, CDR2 SQIVND (reference sequence). Trimming took 7 bases from V and 3 from J, leaving 10 bases between them. The CDR3 loop is CASTTGYYNEQFF. CDR3 coding DNA: TGTGCCAGTACCACAGGGTACTACAATGAGCAGTTCTTC.

This clone came up many times. This rearrangement joins TRBV4-1 to TRBJ1-2; D call uncertain. The CDR3 runs to 15 residues. Germline V gives CDR1 MGHRA, CDR2 YSYEKL. V lost 0 bases and J lost 3, with 11 bases in between. DNA for the CDR3: TGCGCCAGCAGCCAAGATCCGGGTACGGACTATGGCTACACCTTC. Translating gives CASSQDPGTDYGYTF.

The chain carries TRBV28 and TRBJ2-5; D is ambiguous. This CDR3 region has 14 residues. Germline V CDR1 and CDR2: MDHEN, SYDVKM. V lost 3 bases and J lost 1, with 9 bases in between. Written as DNA, the CDR3 is TGTGCCAGCAGTTTTCCGGGTCTCCAAGAGACCCAGTACTTC. The encoded protein is CASSFPGLQETQYF.

V usage is TRBV5-1 and J usage is TRBJ2-2; no clear D. The length of the CDR3 is 15 residues. Trimming stripped 1 base from V and 0 bases from J, with 7 bases between. The germline gives CDR1 SGHRS, CDR2 YFSETQ. In nucleotides, the CDR3 is TGCGCCAGCAGCTTGACGGTCGCGAACACCGGGGAGCTGTTTTTT. It translates to CASSLTVANTGELFF.

The chain joins TRBV5-6 to TRBJ1-4, with 8 nucleotides matching TRBD1. CDR1 is SGHDT, CDR2 YYEEEE, per germline. The CDR3 is made up of 15 amino acids. Trimming took 7 bases from V and 8 from J; bases not matched to a gene: 13. Here the CDR3 reads CASGFLDREEEKLFF. CDR3 sequence (DNA): TGTGCCAGCGGATTCCTGGACAGGGAGGAAGAAAAACTGTTTTTT.

A few counts support this clone. This sequence joins TRBV7-3 and TRBJ1-6; the match to TRBD1 covers 9 bases. This CDR3 region has 14 residues. J was trimmed by 13 bases and V by 5 bases; bases with no gene match: 9. CDR1 SGHTA and CDR2 FQGTGA come from the germline V gene. The CDR3: CASSLRTGVAPLHF. In nucleotides, the CDR3 is TGTGCCAGCAGCCTTCGGACAGGGGTCGCGCCCCTCCACTTT.

This clone was counted many times. Here the CDR3 DNA reads TGTGCCAGCAGCCCACGGACAGGGGAGGGCACAGATACGCAGTATTTT. This sequence encodes CASSPRTGEGTDTQYF. V usage is TRBV7-9 and J usage is TRBJ2-3, with 9 bases lining up with TRBD1. Germline assignment: CDR1 SEHNR and CDR2 FQNEAQ (reference sequence). V gave up 5 bases and J gave up 1 base; unmatched junction bases: 7. This CDR3 is built from 16 residues.